This is a list of T cell receptor beta chains from one sample in a study of T cells after yellow fever vaccination. Each CDR3 protein gets one entry after TCRdb re-called the 5' RACE reads with MiXCR. The table shows some 32,000 distinct CDR3 sequences, with 6.6% occurring only once. Sample: PBMCs, either bulk or a sorted T-cell subset (CD4+, CD8+, memory, or dextramer-sorted; not recorded which), taken on the day of the first yellow fever vaccination. The source is a man in his late teens or twenties who received the YFV17D yellow fever vaccine. Both conserved end residues are part of each CDR3. Fields, in order: J gene, V gene, D gene, clone size, CDR3 protein, CDR3 DNA. A D gene is named only where the DNA matches it firmly. Size is omitted from some rows. Given values are once, few, many or a class for expanded clones.

j_call: TRBJ2-3; v_call: TRBV20-1; d_call: TRBD2; clone_size: many; cdr3_aa: CSAPGGPADTQYF; cdr3_nt: TGCAGTGCCCCGGGGGGGCCGGCAGATACGCAGTATTTT
j_call: TRBJ1-2; v_call: TRBV11-2; d_call: TRBD1; clone_size: medium-sized; cdr3_aa: CASSPGQDYGYTF; cdr3_nt: TGTGCCAGCAGCCCTGGACAGGACTATGGCTACACCTTC
j_call: TRBJ1-5; v_call: TRBV6-2/TRBV6-3; d_call: -; clone_size: many; cdr3_aa: CASSYSRSRVIGNQPQHF; cdr3_nt: TGTGCCAGCAGTTACTCGAGGAGTAGGGTCATCGGCAATCAGCCCCAGCATTTT
j_call: TRBJ1-1; v_call: TRBV25-1; d_call: -; clone_size: few; cdr3_aa: CASSPGLTGSAFF; cdr3_nt: TGTGCCAGCAGTCCGGGGCTAACAGGTTCAGCTTTCTTT
j_call: TRBJ2-2; v_call: TRBV4-3; d_call: TRBD1; clone_size: -; cdr3_aa: CASSGWDRDRTGELFF; cdr3_nt: TGCGCCAGCAGCGGGTGGGACAGGGATCGGACCGGGGAGCTGTTTTTT
j_call: TRBJ2-7; v_call: TRBV20-1; d_call: -; clone_size: many; cdr3_aa: CSAQQPGDESYEQYF; cdr3_nt: TGCAGTGCTCAGCAACCGGGTGACGAGTCCTACGAGCAGTACTTC
j_call: TRBJ2-5; v_call: TRBV20-1; d_call: -; clone_size: -; cdr3_aa: CSARGPEGGGIETQYF; cdr3_nt: TGCAGTGCTAGAGGCCCGGAGGGGGGGGGGATAGAGACCCAGTACTTC
j_call: TRBJ2-2; v_call: TRBV6-2/TRBV6-3; d_call: TRBD1; clone_size: many; cdr3_aa: CASSYGTGRATGELFF; cdr3_nt: TGTGCCAGCAGTTATGGGACAGGGCGAGCGACAGGGGAGCTGTTTTTT
j_call: TRBJ1-3; v_call: TRBV29-1; d_call: -; clone_size: many; cdr3_aa: CSVKAFSGNTIYF; cdr3_nt: TGCAGCGTTAAGGCCTTCTCTGGAAACACCATATATTTT
j_call: TRBJ1-1; v_call: TRBV11-2; d_call: -; clone_size: many; cdr3_aa: CASSFSTVNTEAFF; cdr3_nt: TGTGCCAGCAGCTTCTCGACGGTGAACACTGAAGCTTTCTTT
j_call: TRBJ2-5; v_call: TRBV20-1; d_call: TRBD2; clone_size: many; cdr3_aa: CSARDRSGAAGETQYF; cdr3_nt: TGCAGTGCTAGAGATCGCAGCGGGGCAGCGGGGGAGACCCAGTACTTC
j_call: TRBJ1-5; v_call: TRBV30; d_call: TRBD1; clone_size: many; cdr3_aa: CAWSGQGDRPQHF; cdr3_nt: TGTGCCTGGAGTGGACAGGGAGATAGGCCCCAGCATTTT
j_call: TRBJ2-1; v_call: TRBV4-2; d_call: TRBD2; clone_size: -; cdr3_aa: CASTPSGGQYNEQFF; cdr3_nt: TGTGCCAGCACCCCTAGCGGGGGCCAATACAATGAGCAGTTCTTC
j_call: TRBJ1-1; v_call: TRBV19; d_call: -; clone_size: many; cdr3_aa: CASTYRLNTEAFF; cdr3_nt: TGTGCCAGTACCTACCGACTGAACACTGAAGCTTTCTTT
j_call: TRBJ2-7; v_call: TRBV5-5; d_call: -; clone_size: many; cdr3_aa: CASSLTSYEQYF; cdr3_nt: TGTGCCAGCAGCCTCACCTCCTACGAGCAGTACTTC
j_call: TRBJ1-4; v_call: TRBV14; d_call: TRBD1; clone_size: -; cdr3_aa: CASSLRRGTEKKLFF; cdr3_nt: TGTGCCAGCAGCTTGCGCAGGGGGACAGAAAAAAAACTGTTTTTT
j_call: TRBJ2-1; v_call: TRBV20-1; d_call: TRBD2; clone_size: many; cdr3_aa: CSARDRGLAGAPNEQFF; cdr3_nt: TGCAGTGCTAGAGATAGGGGACTAGCGGGGGCCCCCAATGAGCAGTTCTTC
j_call: TRBJ1-2; v_call: TRBV12-3/TRBV12-4; d_call: -; clone_size: many; cdr3_aa: CASSPWGRDWGYTF; cdr3_nt: TGTGCCAGCAGTCCCTGGGGGAGGGATTGGGGCTACACCTTC
j_call: TRBJ1-6; v_call: TRBV13; d_call: -; clone_size: -; cdr3_aa: CASRTGSSYNSPLHF; cdr3_nt: TGTGCCAGCAGAACGGGAAGCTCCTATAATTCACCCCTCCACTTT
j_call: TRBJ1-5; v_call: TRBV18; d_call: -; clone_size: many; cdr3_aa: CASSPPLDHSNQPQHF; cdr3_nt: TGTGCCAGCTCACCACCGTTAGATCATAGCAATCAGCCCCAGCATTTT
j_call: TRBJ2-5; v_call: TRBV5-1; d_call: -; clone_size: many; cdr3_aa: CASTEGRPSAETQYF; cdr3_nt: TGCGCCAGCACCGAAGGACGCCCGTCGGCAGAGACCCAGTACTTC
j_call: TRBJ2-3; v_call: TRBV4-3; d_call: TRBD2; clone_size: many; cdr3_aa: CASSPTSGGADTQYF; cdr3_nt: TGCGCCAGCAGCCCGACTAGCGGGGGGGCAGATACGCAGTATTTT
j_call: TRBJ1-1; v_call: TRBV20-1; d_call: -; clone_size: many; cdr3_aa: CSARVPPLRRFEAFF; cdr3_nt: TGCAGTGCTAGAGTACCTCCCCTCAGGAGGTTTGAAGCTTTCTTT
j_call: TRBJ2-5; v_call: TRBV3-1; d_call: -; clone_size: many; cdr3_aa: CASSQDLGPAGTQYF; cdr3_nt: TGTGCCAGCAGCCAAGATCTAGGCCCCGCGGGGACCCAGTACTTC
j_call: TRBJ2-3; v_call: TRBV5-8; d_call: TRBD1; clone_size: many; cdr3_aa: CASSLGQGPPTTDTQYF; cdr3_nt: TGTGCCAGCAGCTTGGGACAGGGTCCCCCCACCACAGATACGCAGTATTTT
j_call: TRBJ2-5; v_call: TRBV20-1; d_call: TRBD2; clone_size: many; cdr3_aa: CSAGLAGGPETQYF; cdr3_nt: TGCAGTGCTGGACTAGCGGGGGGCCCAGAGACCCAGTACTTC
j_call: TRBJ2-1; v_call: TRBV11-2; d_call: -; clone_size: many; cdr3_aa: CASSLSVNEQFF; cdr3_nt: TGTGCCAGCAGCTTATCCGTGAATGAGCAGTTCTTC
j_call: TRBJ1-6; v_call: TRBV14; d_call: TRBD1; clone_size: few; cdr3_aa: CASRPSGTGNNSPLHF; cdr3_nt: TGTGCCAGCAGGCCTAGCGGGACAGGGAATAATTCACCCCTCCACTTT
j_call: TRBJ2-3; v_call: TRBV5-7; d_call: -; clone_size: -; cdr3_aa: CAISIGPATDTQYF; cdr3_nt: TGTGCCATCAGCATTGGGCCAGCGACAGATACGCAGTATTTT
j_call: TRBJ1-5; v_call: TRBV6-1; d_call: -; clone_size: -; cdr3_aa: CASAAQGYGNQPQHF; cdr3_nt: TGTGCCAGCGCGGCCCAGGGGTACGGCAATCAGCCCCAGCATTTT
j_call: TRBJ2-3; v_call: TRBV16; d_call: TRBD1; clone_size: many; cdr3_aa: CASSQNRGTDTQYF; cdr3_nt: TGTGCCAGCAGCCAAAACAGGGGAACAGATACGCAGTATTTT
j_call: TRBJ1-2; v_call: TRBV18; d_call: TRBD1; clone_size: few; cdr3_aa: CASSPSFGQGLYGYTF; cdr3_nt: TGTGCCAGCTCACCAAGTTTTGGACAGGGACTCTATGGCTACACCTTC
j_call: TRBJ2-3; v_call: TRBV20-1; d_call: -; clone_size: -; cdr3_aa: CSAAGRLGGTDTQYF; cdr3_nt: TGCAGTGCTGCGGGTCGGCTAGGGGGCACAGATACGCAGTATTTT
j_call: TRBJ2-4; v_call: TRBV7-2; d_call: TRBD2; clone_size: few; cdr3_aa: CASSLAVGGEGQYF; cdr3_nt: TGTGCCAGCAGCTTAGCGGTCGGGGGGGAGGGTCAGTACTTC
j_call: TRBJ2-3; v_call: TRBV3-1; d_call: TRBD2; clone_size: -; cdr3_aa: CASSPPPGGGVADTQYF; cdr3_nt: TGTGCCAGCAGCCCCCCGCCTGGCGGGGGGGTGGCAGATACGCAGTATTTT
j_call: TRBJ1-2; v_call: TRBV20-1; d_call: -; clone_size: many; cdr3_aa: CSASKGSFPNYGYTF; cdr3_nt: TGCAGTGCTAGTAAGGGAAGTTTCCCCAACTATGGCTACACCTTC
j_call: TRBJ2-6; v_call: TRBV20-1; d_call: -; clone_size: -; cdr3_aa: CSARDQVGGANVLTF; cdr3_nt: TGCAGTGCTAGAGATCAGGTTGGTGGGGCCAACGTCCTGACTTTC
j_call: TRBJ1-1; v_call: TRBV4-1; d_call: TRBD1; clone_size: many; cdr3_aa: CASSQDGAGGNEAFF; cdr3_nt: TGCGCCAGCAGCCAAGATGGGGCAGGGGGTAATGAAGCTTTCTTT
j_call: TRBJ1-2; v_call: TRBV12-3/TRBV12-4; d_call: -; clone_size: many; cdr3_aa: CASSPQAGYGYTF; cdr3_nt: TGTGCCAGCAGCCCTCAGGCGGGCTATGGCTACACCTTC
j_call: TRBJ2-3; v_call: TRBV5-1; d_call: TRBD2; clone_size: many; cdr3_aa: CASSVPGLAGNTDTQYF; cdr3_nt: TGCGCCAGCAGCGTCCCCGGACTAGCGGGGAACACAGATACGCAGTATTTT
j_call: TRBJ2-2; v_call: TRBV3-1; d_call: -; clone_size: many; cdr3_aa: CASSQYPPGGNTGELFF; cdr3_nt: TGTGCCAGCAGCCAATACCCCCCCGGGGGGAACACCGGGGAGCTGTTTTTT
j_call: TRBJ2-2; v_call: TRBV28; d_call: TRBD1; clone_size: many; cdr3_aa: CASSRQGANAGELFF; cdr3_nt: TGTGCCAGCAGCCGACAGGGGGCAAACGCCGGGGAGCTGTTTTTT
j_call: TRBJ1-2; v_call: TRBV11-2; d_call: -; clone_size: -; cdr3_aa: CASSLDAVVPALF; cdr3_nt: TGTGCCAGCAGCTTAGATGCCGTGGTCCCGGCCCTCTTC
j_call: TRBJ1-6; v_call: TRBV6-5; d_call: TRBD1; clone_size: few; cdr3_aa: CASRVGQAGPPLHF; cdr3_nt: TGTGCCAGCAGAGTCGGACAGGCCGGCCCACCCCTCCACTTT